The clone carrying this TCR beta chain was found once. The CDR3 is 16 amino acids. V lost 1 base to trimming and J lost 2 bases; unmatched junction nucleotides: 7. Germline CDR1 is SGHVS and CDR2 is FNYEAQ. This specimen belongs to a study of cytomegalovirus exposure and HLA in healthy donors. Study summary: The Caucasian-associated ancestry cluster contained around four fifths of the approximately 400 genotyped donors.

Samples came from healthy bone marrow donors. The PCR contained 60 Vbeta and 13 Jbeta primers. The data were produced by immunoSEQ multiplex PCR, yet TCRdb's version contains in-frame clones alone and is incomplete. The sample lists 140,000 to 150,000 clones, around 59% occurring once. This sequence was found in a male donor in good health and CMV-seronegative. This sequence joins TRBV7-6 and TRBJ2-7; TRBD1 matches 8 bases. What was sequenced was PBMCs. In DNA form, the CDR3 reads TGTGCCAGCAGCTTAGACCCCGGGACAGGACCCTACGAGCAGTACTTC. Encoded protein: CASSLDPGTGPYEQYF.